The next 16 T cell receptor beta chains were all read from a single sample in a study of T cells in tumors after PD-1 blockade. Libraries were prepared by immunoSEQ multiplex PCR; TCRdb keeps only in-frame clonotypes and omits some of them. The sample contains 15,000 to 25,000 clones, more than 65% of which appear only once. This material consisted of PBMCs, taken after anti-PD-1 therapy. Receptor source: a human donor with advanced basal cell or squamous cell carcinoma (not recorded which).

The CDR3 region is CASSDRTGGNSPLHF. The CDR3 nucleotides are TGTGCCAGCAGTGACCGGACAGGGGGCAATTCACCCCTCCACTTT. The V gene is TRBV27, the J gene TRBJ1-6, with TRBD1 matching over 11 bases. The CDR3 is made up of 15 amino acids. The germline gives CDR1 MNHEY, CDR2 SMNVEV (reference sequence). J gave up 7 bases and V 5 bases, and 4 bases lay outside the gene matches.

A word on this clone: One junction end disagrees with the germline gene, perhaps due to a read error. V usage is TRBV18 and J usage is TRBJ1-4; 9 nucleotides agree with TRBD1. CDR3 length: 17 amino acids. Looked up from germline, CDR1 is KGHSH and CDR2 is LQKENI. Here the CDR3 DNA reads TGTGCCAGCTCACCATCCGGGACAGGGCGTCCTAATGAAAAACTGCTTTTT. It translates to CASSPSGTGRPNEKLLF.

This chain connects TRBV28 to TRBJ1-1; TRBD1 agrees at 10 bases. V was clipped by 1 base and J by 4 bases; unmatched bases: 9. The CDR3 is made up of 17 amino acids. In germline, CDR1 is MDHEN, CDR2 SYDVKM. This CDR3 reads CASSLYRQGASITEAFF. The CDR3 nucleotides are TGTGCCAGCAGTTTATACCGACAGGGGGCGTCGATCACTGAAGCTTTCTTT. The variable domain in full, completed from reference TRBV28 and TRBJ1-1, reads DVKVTQSSRYLVKRTGEKVFLECVQDMDHENMFWYRQDPGLGLRLIYFSYDVKMKEKGDIPEGYSVSREKKERFSLILESASTNQTSMYLCASSLYRQGASITEAFFGQGTRLTVV.

The CDR3 DNA is TGTGCCAGCAGCCCCCAAGACCGGACAGGGGGCAACACTGAAGCTTTCTTT. Protein product: CASSPQDRTGGNTEAFF. This chain links TRBV9 with TRBJ1-1; 11 nucleotides align to TRBD1. Germline V gives CDR1 SGDLS, CDR2 YYNGEE. V lost 4 bases, J lost 2 bases, and 10 bases stayed unmatched. The CDR3 runs 17 residues.

This clone is categorized as medium-sized. V gene TRBV2 combines with J gene TRBJ1-2; unclear D gene. In germline, CDR1 is SNHLY, CDR2 FYNNEI. Trimming removed 3 bases at V and 2 bases at J, with 10 bases between. This CDR3 has 14 residues. CDR3 sequence: CASSDLQRNYGYTF. The DNA for the CDR3 is TGTGCCAGCAGTGATCTTCAGAGAAACTATGGCTACACCTTC.

This rearrangement joins TRBV6-5 to TRBJ1-2; 7 positions agree with TRBD1. CDR3 length equals 10 residues. The germline V gene has CDR1 MNHEY and CDR2 SVGAGI. The CDR3 DNA reads as TGTGTTACAGGGGAAGGCGGCTACACCTTC. Its protein product is CVTGEGGYTF.

This sequence joins TRBV10-2 and TRBJ1-1, with D possibly matching TRBD1 (5 bases). Between the trimmed V and J ends, which lost 4 bases and 4 bases, there was a span of 7 bases. CDR1 is WSHSY, CDR2 SAAADI, per germline. The CDR3 extends over 12 amino acids. CDR3 amino acids: CASSGGSTEAFF. The CDR3 DNA is TGCGCCAGCAGTGGGGGGTCCACTGAAGCTTTCTTT.

The chain recombines TRBV2 with TRBJ1-2, with TRBD1 as a possible D gene (5 bases). Germline assignment: CDR1 SNHLY and CDR2 FYNNEI. CDR3 length equals 12 residues. Deletions cut 8 bases from V and 6 bases from J, with 13 bases between. CDR3 region: CASRGDQDGYTF. The DNA of the CDR3 is TGTGCCAGCCGGGGGGACCAGGATGGCTACACCTTC.

The CDR3 DNA follows: TGTGCCACCAGTGAACCGGGACTAGCGGGAGGGTATGAGCAGTTCTTC. This sequence encodes CATSEPGLAGGYEQFF. This chain links TRBV24-1 with TRBJ2-1; TRBD2 aligns across 16 bases. The V segment lost 4 bases and the J segment 8 bases; nucleotides outside the gene matches: 4. Germline V CDR1 and CDR2: KGHDR, SFDVKD. The CDR3 loop spans 16 amino acids.

V usage is TRBV27 and J usage is TRBJ2-3, with D possibly matching TRBD2 (6 bases). Trimming stripped 7 bases from V and 3 bases from J, with 14 bases between. The germline gives CDR1 MNHEY, CDR2 SMNVEV (reference sequence). The CDR3 loop spans 14 amino acids. CDR3 sequence: CASTRGGETDTQYF. CDR3 nucleotides: TGTGCCAGCACGAGGGGCGGGGAAACAGATACGCAGTATTTT.

This clone was counted once. The chain recombines TRBV7-2 with TRBJ2-7; TRBD2 matches 11 bases. V dropped 6 bases and J dropped 6; count of bases not matched to a gene: 4. The CDR3 has 13 residues. Germline-derived CDR1 and CDR2 are SGHTA and FQGNSA. CDR3 region: CASRDTSGSEQYF. In DNA form, the CDR3 reads TGTGCCAGCAGGGATACTAGCGGGAGCGAGCAGTACTTC.

The V gene is TRBV21-1, the J gene TRBJ2-5. TRBV21-1 is recorded as a pseudogene. The CDR3 sequence is 15 residues long. The CDR3 sequence is CASSKAGYPQETQYF. The CDR3 coding sequence is TGTGCCAGCAGCAAAGCGGGGTACCCCCAGGAGACCCAGTACTTC.

CDR3 protein: CASSPAGRGGRAFF. The CDR3 DNA is TGTGCCAGCAGCCCCGCCGGAAGGGGAGGTAGGGCTTTCTTT. J is TRBJ1-1 and V is TRBV7-2; D possibly corresponds to TRBD1 (5 bases). The CDR3 sequence is 14 residues long. The germline V and J ends were trimmed by 5 bases and 11 bases, with 21 bases remaining between them. CDR1 and CDR2 (germline): SGHTA, FQGNSA.

The CDR3 here is CASSPPTAPYEQYF. The CDR3 coding sequence is TGTGCCAGCTCACCACCGACAGCTCCCTACGAGCAGTACTTC. The chain is built from TRBV18 and TRBJ2-7, with a tentative D call TRBD1 (5 bases). Trimming took off 0 bases at V and 2 bases at J, with 8 bases between the two ends. The length of the CDR3 is 14 residues. Germline CDR1 reads KGHSH; CDR2 reads LQKENI.

The J gene is TRBJ2-7, the V gene TRBV28; 7 bases are a match to TRBD2. The trim removed 5 bases at V and 2 bases at J, leaving 3 bases unmatched. This CDR3 contains 13 residues. Germline V gene data show CDR1 as MDHEN and CDR2 as SYDVKM. CDR3 coding DNA: TGTGCCAGCAGTATCGGACTAGCCTACGAGCAGTACTTC. Translated: CASSIGLAYEQYF.

The chain combines TRBV24-1 with TRBJ2-3; D is possibly TRBD1 (6 bases). Germline values: CDR1 KGHDR, CDR2 SFDVKD. The V and J ends lost 3 bases and 3 bases respectively, with 9 bases between them. The CDR3 runs to 14 residues. The chain's CDR3 is CATSDARGTDTQYF. CDR3 nucleotide sequence: TGTGCCACCAGTGATGCCAGGGGTACAGATACGCAGTATTTT.